This T cell receptor (beta chain) was obtained from a study of CD8 T cells in ankylosing spondylitis. Researchers built TCR beta libraries using quantitative 5'-RACE with molecular barcodes. One entry per CDR3 protein, called by TCRdb with MiXCR from the 5' RACE reads. The sample includes over 600,000 distinct CDR3 sequences, under 20% of them seen just once. Per the germline V gene, CDR1 is GTSNPN and CDR2 is SVGIG (reference sequence). V was pared by 4 bases and J by 6 bases, with 4 bases of the junction left unmatched. The CDR3 is 13 amino acids. Points on this clonotype: Its target is unknown.

Study results and limitations: A number of the motif variants had already been described in reactive arthritis synovial fluid and blood. Disease-linked clones had a CD8+ phenotype and relatively low frequency in peripheral blood. It was reported that disease-linked clones were significantly enriched in matched ankylosing spondylitis synovial fluid. Seemingly characteristic of ankylosing spondylitis blood was a TCR beta motif consisting of eight highly homologous variants.

The chain carries TRBV30 and TRBJ2-7, with 12 bases identical to TRBD1. The sequence was obtained from a male donor with ankylosing spondylitis. Sequenced: blood, either unsorted or a sorted T cell fraction (not recorded which). The DNA for the CDR3 is TGTGCCTGGACCGGGACAGGGGGCGCCGAGCAGTACTTC. Its protein is CAWTGTGGAEQYF.